This TCR beta chain was sequenced during a study of response to subunit inactivated influenza vaccine. TCRdb re-called the RT-PCR reads with MiXCR, one entry per CDR3 protein. Among 500,000 to 550,000 distinct CDR3 sequences listed, under 8.5% were seen once. The study's findings and limits: It was suggested by the authors that few new T cells are recruited by each seasonal influenza vaccination.

Germline V gene sequence: CDR1 SNHLY, CDR2 FYNNEI. The CDR3 is 12 amino acids. Turning to this clonotype: Its matching antigen is unknown. The junction departs from germline at one end; a sequencing error may be responsible.

Specimen: PBMCs from blood, collected 23 to 25 months after vaccination. This clonotype originated in a man between 50 and 75 years old who received an inactivated influenza vaccine. The chain has TRBV2 and TRBJ1-6; D is unclear. CDR3 protein: CASSVGYSHLHF. The CDR3 nucleotides read TGTGCCAGCAGTGTGGGGTATTCACACCTCCACTTT.